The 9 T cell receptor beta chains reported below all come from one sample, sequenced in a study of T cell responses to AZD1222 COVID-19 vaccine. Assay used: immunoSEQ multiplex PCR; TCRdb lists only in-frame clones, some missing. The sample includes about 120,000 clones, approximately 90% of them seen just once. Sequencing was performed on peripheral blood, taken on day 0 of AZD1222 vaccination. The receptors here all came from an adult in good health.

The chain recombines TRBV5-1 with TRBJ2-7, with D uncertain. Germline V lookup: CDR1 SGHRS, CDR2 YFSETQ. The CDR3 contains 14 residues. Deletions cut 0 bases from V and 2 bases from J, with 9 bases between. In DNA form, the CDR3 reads TGCGCCAGCAGCTTGGCGGCGGTAACCTACGAGCAGTACTTC. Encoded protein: CASSLAAVTYEQYF.

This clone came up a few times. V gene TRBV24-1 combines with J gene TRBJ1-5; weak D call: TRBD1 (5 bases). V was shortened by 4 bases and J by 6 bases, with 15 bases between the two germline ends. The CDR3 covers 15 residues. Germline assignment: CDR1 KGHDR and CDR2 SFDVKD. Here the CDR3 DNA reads TGTGCCACCAGTGACCCTCCCCGGACATTTCAGCCCCAGCATTTT. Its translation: CATSDPPRTFQPQHF.

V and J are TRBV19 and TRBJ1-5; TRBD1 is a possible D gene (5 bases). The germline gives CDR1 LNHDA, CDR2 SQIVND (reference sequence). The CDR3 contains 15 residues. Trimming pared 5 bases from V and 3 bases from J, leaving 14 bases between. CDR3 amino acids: CASSWGPRNNQPQHF. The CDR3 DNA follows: TGTGCCAGTAGTTGGGGCCCAAGGAACAATCAGCCCCAGCATTTT.

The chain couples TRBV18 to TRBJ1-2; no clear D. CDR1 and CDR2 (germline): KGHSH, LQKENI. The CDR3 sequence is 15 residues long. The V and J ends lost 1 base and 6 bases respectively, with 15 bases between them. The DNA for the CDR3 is TGTGCCAGCTCACCACGTACGGAGGGAGGCGATGGCTACACCTTC. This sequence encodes CASSPRTEGGDGYTF.

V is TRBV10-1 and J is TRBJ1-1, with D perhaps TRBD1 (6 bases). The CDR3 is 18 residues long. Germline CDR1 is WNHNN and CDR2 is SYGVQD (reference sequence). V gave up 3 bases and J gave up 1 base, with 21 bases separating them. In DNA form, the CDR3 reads TGCGCCAGCAGTGATCACCGAACGACCGGGACAAAGAACACTGAAGCTTTCTTT. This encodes CASSDHRTTGTKNTEAFF.

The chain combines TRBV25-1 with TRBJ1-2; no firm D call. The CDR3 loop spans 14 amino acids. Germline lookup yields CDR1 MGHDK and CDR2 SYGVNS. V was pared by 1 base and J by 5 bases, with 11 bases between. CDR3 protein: CASSESDGLYGYTF. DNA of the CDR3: TGTGCCAGCAGTGAATCGGACGGACTTTATGGCTACACCTTC.

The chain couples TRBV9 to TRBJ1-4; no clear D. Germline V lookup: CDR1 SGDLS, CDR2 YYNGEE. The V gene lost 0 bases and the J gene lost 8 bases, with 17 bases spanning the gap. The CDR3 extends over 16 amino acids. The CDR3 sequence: CASSVGVSRQREKLFF. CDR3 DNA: TGTGCCAGCAGCGTAGGAGTCTCCCGGCAGCGGGAAAAACTGTTTTTT. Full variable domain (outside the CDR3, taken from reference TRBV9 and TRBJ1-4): DSGVTQTPKHLITATGQRVTLRCSPRSGDLSVYWYQQSLDQGLQFLIQYYNGEERAKGNILERFSAQQFPDLHSELNLSSLELGDSALYFCASSVGVSRQREKLFFGSGTQLSVL.

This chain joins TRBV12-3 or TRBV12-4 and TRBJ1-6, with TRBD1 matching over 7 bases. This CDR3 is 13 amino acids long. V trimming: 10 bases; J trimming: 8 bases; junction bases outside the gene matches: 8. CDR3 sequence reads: CATAGTADSPLHF. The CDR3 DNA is TGTGCCACTGCGGGGACAGCGGATTCACCCCTCCACTTT.

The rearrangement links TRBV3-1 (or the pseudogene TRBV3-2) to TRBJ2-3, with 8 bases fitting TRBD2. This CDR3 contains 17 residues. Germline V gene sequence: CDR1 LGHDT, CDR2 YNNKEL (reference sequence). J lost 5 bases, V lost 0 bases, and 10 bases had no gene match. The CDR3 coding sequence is TGTGCCAGCAGCCAAGATTTTAGGGCGGCGGGGGGAGATACGCAGTATTTT. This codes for CASSQDFRAAGGDTQYF.